The 18 T cell receptor beta chains listed next were all sequenced from one sample in a study of blood T cell repertoires in COVID-19. Repertoires were generated with immunoSEQ multiplex PCR, while TCRdb's copy carries only in-frame clones and drops some. The table includes about 95,000 clones, around 90% detected once. The material sequenced was peripheral blood. These receptors all come from a man between 45 and 60 years old with COVID-19, enrolled during active disease.

V and J are TRBV10-3 and TRBJ1-5; D perhaps matches TRBD1 (5 bases). CDR3 length equals 16 residues. Germline CDR1 is ENHRY and CDR2 is SYGVKD. The V end was cut by 3 bases, the J end by 1 base, with 13 bases between. The CDR3 DNA reads as TGTGCCATCAGTGAAGCAGGGATTCAAAGCAATCAGCCCCAGCATTTT. Its translation is CAISEAGIQSNQPQHF.

The count of this clone is one. The rearrangement joins TRBV6-5 to TRBJ2-7; a possible D gene is TRBD1 (5 bases). The CDR3 spans 13 residues. Looked up from germline, CDR1 is MNHEY and CDR2 is SVGAGI. V was cut by 6 bases and J by 7 bases, with 16 bases left in between. CDR3 in amino acids: CASSRQLTKEQYF. CDR3 bases: TGTGCCAGCAGCCGACAGTTAACTAAGGAGCAGTACTTC.

The chain links TRBV27 to TRBJ2-3; a weak D match, TRBD1 (6 bases). CDR1 is MNHEY, CDR2 SMNVEV, per germline (reference sequence). This CDR3 spans 14 amino acids. The V gene lost 2 bases and the J gene lost 0 bases, with 6 bases spanning the gap. CDR3 bases: TGTGCCAGCAGTTTAGGGGGCAGCACAGATACGCAGTATTTT. Residues: CASSLGGSTDTQYF.

The CDR3 nucleotides are TGTGCCTGGAGTGTACGTGCAGGTAGTTATGGCTACACCTTC. As protein: CAWSVRAGSYGYTF. This chain joins TRBV30 and TRBJ1-2; no clear D gene. The CDR3 length is 14 residues. V shed 0 bases and J shed 5 bases, with 13 bases lying between them. CDR1 is GTSNPN, CDR2 SVGIG, per germline (reference sequence). Complete variable domain (other parts from reference TRBV30 and TRBJ1-2): SQTIHQWPATLVQPVGSPLSLECTVEGTSNPNLYWYRQAAGRGLQLLFYSVGIGQISSEVPQNLSASRPQDRQFILSSKKLLLSDSGFYLCAWSVRAGSYGYTFGSGTRLTVV.

The chain is built from TRBV20-1 and TRBJ1-1, with TRBD1 identical over 7 bases. This CDR3 is 14 amino acids long. Per germline, CDR1 DFQATT and CDR2 SNEGSKA (reference sequence). After removal of 3 bases from V and 1 base from J, the junction contained 5 bases not matched to a gene. For the CDR3, the DNA is TGCAGTGCTAGTTTGGCAGGGGGGAACACTGAAGCTTTCTTT. Amino acids: CSASLAGGNTEAFF.

The gene calls are TRBV7-2 and TRBJ1-3, with a possible D match to TRBD1 (6 bases). The V gene's germline CDR1 is SGHTA and CDR2 FQGNSA. The CDR3 is 16 amino acids. V was pared by 0 bases and J by 3 bases, with 12 bases between. CDR3: CASSLAGTTSGNTIYF. The CDR3 DNA sequence: TGTGCCAGCAGCTTAGCGGGGACAACTAGTGGAAACACCATATATTTT.

This sequence joins TRBV6-6 and TRBJ1-3; 7 bases align to TRBD1. From germline, CDR1 is MNHNY and CDR2 SVGAGI (reference sequence). This CDR3 region has 17 residues. With 5 bases clipped from V and 3 bases from J, the junction kept 13 bases outside the gene matches. The DNA for the CDR3 is TGTGCCAGCAGTCAATGGGGGACAGTTCCTGATGGAAACACCATATATTTT. It encodes CASSQWGTVPDGNTIYF.

This chain joins TRBV13 and TRBJ1-6, with TRBD1 matching over 7 bases. The germline V gene encodes CDR1 PRHDT and CDR2 FYEKMQ (reference sequence). The V and J ends lost 4 bases and 7 bases, in that order; junction bases with no gene match: 4. The CDR3 length is 14 residues. This CDR3 is CASSSGQKNSPLHF. As DNA, the CDR3 is TGTGCCAGCAGCTCGGGACAGAAGAATTCACCCCTCCACTTT.

The chain combines TRBV14 with TRBJ1-3, with no clear D. The CDR3 runs 11 residues. V dropped 6 bases and J dropped 3 bases, with 3 bases sitting between them. The germline V gene encodes CDR1 SGHDN and CDR2 FVKESK. The CDR3 loop is CASSHGNTIYF. In DNA, the CDR3 is TGTGCCAGCAGTCATGGAAACACCATATATTTT.

This chain connects TRBV3-1 (or the pseudogene TRBV3-2) to TRBJ2-3, with 12 bases matching TRBD2. This CDR3 has 17 amino acids. V shed 5 bases and J 0 bases; nucleotides not matched to a gene: 6. Germline CDR1 is LGHDT and CDR2 is YNNKEL (reference sequence). The CDR3 region has the DNA TGTGCCAGCAGCTCGCGGACTAGCGGGGTGAGCACAGATACGCAGTATTTT. Its translation: CASSSRTSGVSTDTQYF.

This rearrangement joins TRBV6-1 to TRBJ1-1; D may be TRBD1 (6 bases). Germline V gene data show CDR1 as MNHNS and CDR2 as SASEGT. The CDR3 sequence is 16 residues long. The germline V and J ends were trimmed by 4 bases and 3 bases, with 18 bases remaining between them. The CDR3 DNA reads as TGTGCCAGCAGTGTAAATATCCAGGGGTATGACACTGAAGCTTTCTTT. Translation gives CASSVNIQGYDTEAFF.

The J gene is TRBJ1-4, the V gene TRBV28; no firm D call. The CDR3 has 15 residues. The V end was cut by 4 bases, the J end by 7 bases, with 16 bases between. Germline CDR1 reads MDHEN; CDR2 reads SYDVKM. In DNA, the CDR3 is TGTGCCAGCAGTTCGGGTGCCGGCGGCGGTGAAAAACTGTTTTTT. Translation gives CASSSGAGGGEKLFF.

The chain links TRBV4-2 to TRBJ2-5; 7 bases match TRBD2. The V gene end was trimmed by 1 base and the J gene end by 2 bases; junction bases not matched to a gene: 1. Germline CDR1 is LGHNA and CDR2 is YNFKEQ. CDR3 length: 14 residues. The CDR3 DNA sequence: TGTGCCAGCAGCCAAGGGGGGGGTCAAGAGACCCAGTACTTC. This sequence encodes CASSQGGGQETQYF.

This chain uses TRBV30 with TRBJ1-2, with D possibly matching TRBD1 (5 bases). Germline-derived CDR1 and CDR2 are GTSNPN and SVGIG (reference sequence). Trimming left V 1 base short and J 2 bases short, with 11 bases between. CDR3 length: 14 residues. This CDR3 is CAWSEAGLNYGYTF. The DNA for the CDR3 is TGTGCCTGGAGTGAGGCAGGGTTAAACTATGGCTACACCTTC.

V and J are TRBV25-1 and TRBJ1-2; 7 bases are a match to TRBD1. This CDR3 comprises 14 residues. Looked up from germline, CDR1 is MGHDK and CDR2 is SYGVNS. With 3 bases clipped from V and 9 bases from J, the junction kept 10 bases outside the gene matches. The CDR3 coding sequence is TGTGCCAGCAGTGATTTCGGGACAGATGTTCGCTACACCTTC. Residues: CASSDFGTDVRYTF.

Notes on this clone: Other DNA sequences in this sample translate to the same CDR3. The J gene is TRBJ2-7, the V gene TRBV18; tentative D call: TRBD1 (5 bases). This CDR3 contains 13 residues. V gave up 2 bases and J gave up 2 bases, with 7 bases separating them. The germline gives CDR1 KGHSH, CDR2 LQKENI. CDR3 region: CASSPGQTYEQYF. In DNA, the CDR3 is TGTGCCAGCTCACCAGGACAAACCTACGAGCAGTACTTC.

The rearrangement links TRBV7-2 to TRBJ2-7; no definite D call. V lost 3 bases and J 3 bases, leaving 12 bases between the germline ends. Germline values: CDR1 SGHTA, CDR2 FQGNSA. The CDR3 is 14 residues long. CDR3 coding DNA: TGTGCCAGCAGCTTTAGTCAGGCTTACTACGAGCAGTACTTC. Its protein is CASSFSQAYYEQYF.

The genes are TRBV30 and TRBJ1-2, with 7 bases that match TRBD1. The CDR3 totals 14 residues. Germline CDR1 and CDR2: GTSNPN and SVGIG (reference sequence). V lost 7 bases and J lost 4; bases outside the gene matches: 12. The CDR3 nucleotides read TGTGCCTCTAGTGATCGACAGGGATTCTATGGCTACACCTTC. It specifies CASSDRQGFYGYTF.